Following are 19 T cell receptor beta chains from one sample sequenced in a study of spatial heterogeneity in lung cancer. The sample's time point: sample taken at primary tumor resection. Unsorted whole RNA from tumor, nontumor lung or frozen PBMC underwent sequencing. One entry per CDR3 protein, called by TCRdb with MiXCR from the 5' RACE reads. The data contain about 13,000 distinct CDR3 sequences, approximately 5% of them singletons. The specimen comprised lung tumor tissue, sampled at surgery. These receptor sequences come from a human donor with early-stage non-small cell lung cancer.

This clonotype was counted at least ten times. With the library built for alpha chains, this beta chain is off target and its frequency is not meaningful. Here the CDR3 DNA reads TGTGCCAGCAGTTACTCGGGCACCCGCACCCAGCATTTT. It specifies CASSYSGTRTQHF. The gene calls are TRBV6-2 or TRBV6-3 and TRBJ1-5; D is unclear. Germline assignment: CDR1 MNHEY and CDR2 SVGEGT. The CDR3 is made up of 13 amino acids. Trimming pared 0 bases from V and 11 bases from J, leaving 11 bases between.

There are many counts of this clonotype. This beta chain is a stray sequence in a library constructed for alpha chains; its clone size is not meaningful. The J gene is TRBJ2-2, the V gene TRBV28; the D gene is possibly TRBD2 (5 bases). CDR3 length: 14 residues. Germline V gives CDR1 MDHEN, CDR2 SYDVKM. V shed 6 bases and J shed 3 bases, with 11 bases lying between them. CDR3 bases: TGTGCCAGCAGCCCCGGGATAGACACCGGGGAGCTGTTTTTT. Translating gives CASSPGIDTGELFF.

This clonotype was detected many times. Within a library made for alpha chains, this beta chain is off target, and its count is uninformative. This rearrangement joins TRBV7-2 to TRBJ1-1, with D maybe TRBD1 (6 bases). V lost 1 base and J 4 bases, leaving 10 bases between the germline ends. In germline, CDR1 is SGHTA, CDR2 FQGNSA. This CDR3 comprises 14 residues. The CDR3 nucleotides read TGTGCCAGCAGCTTAGGCGGGACATCCACTGAAGCTTTCTTT. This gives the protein CASSLGGTSTEAFF.

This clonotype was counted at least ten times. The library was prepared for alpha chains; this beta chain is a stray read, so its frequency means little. CDR3: CASSQDLRGGTYEQYF. The CDR3 DNA reads TGCGCCAGCAGCCAAGACTTGAGAGGGGGGACCTACGAGCAGTACTTC. V gene TRBV4-3 combines with J gene TRBJ2-7; D may match TRBD1 or TRBD2 (6 bases each). This CDR3 contains 16 residues. Trimming cost V 0 bases and J 2 bases, with 14 bases left between them. Germline CDR1 reads LGHNA; CDR2 reads YSLEER.

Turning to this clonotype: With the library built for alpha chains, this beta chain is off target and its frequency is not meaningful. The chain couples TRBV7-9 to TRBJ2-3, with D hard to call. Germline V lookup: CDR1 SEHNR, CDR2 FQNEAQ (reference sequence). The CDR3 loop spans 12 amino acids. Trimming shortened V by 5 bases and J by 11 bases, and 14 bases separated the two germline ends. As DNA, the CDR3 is TGTGCCAGCAGCCCGACCCATTTCGTGCAGTATTTT. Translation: CASSPTHFVQYF.

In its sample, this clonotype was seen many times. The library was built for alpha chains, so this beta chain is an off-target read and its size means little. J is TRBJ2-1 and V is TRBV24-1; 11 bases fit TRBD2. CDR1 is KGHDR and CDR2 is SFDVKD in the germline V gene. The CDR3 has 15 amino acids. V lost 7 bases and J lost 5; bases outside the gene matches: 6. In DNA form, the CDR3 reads TGTGCCACCAGCGCAGCGGGACTAGCGGACAATGAGCAGTTCTTC. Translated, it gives CATSAAGLADNEQFF.

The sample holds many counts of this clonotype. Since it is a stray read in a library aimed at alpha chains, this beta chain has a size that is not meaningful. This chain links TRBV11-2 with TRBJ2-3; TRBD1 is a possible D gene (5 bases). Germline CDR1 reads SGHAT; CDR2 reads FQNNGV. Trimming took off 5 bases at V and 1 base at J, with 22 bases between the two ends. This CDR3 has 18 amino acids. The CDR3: CASSLRGYGTQGTDTQYF. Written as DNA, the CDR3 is TGTGCCAGCAGCCTAAGGGGCTACGGCACCCAGGGCACAGATACGCAGTATTTT. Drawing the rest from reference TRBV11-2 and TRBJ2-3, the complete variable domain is EAGVAQSPRYKIIEKRQSVAFWCNPISGHATLYWYQQILGQGPKLLIQFQNNGVVDDSQLPKDRFSAERLKGVDSTLKIQPAKLEDSAVYLCASSLRGYGTQGTDTQYFGPGTRLTVL.

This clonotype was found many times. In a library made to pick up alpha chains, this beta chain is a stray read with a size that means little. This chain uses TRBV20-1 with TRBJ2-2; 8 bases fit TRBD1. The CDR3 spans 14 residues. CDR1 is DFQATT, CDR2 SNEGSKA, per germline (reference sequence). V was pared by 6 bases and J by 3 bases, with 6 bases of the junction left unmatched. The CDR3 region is CSARGQGYTGELFF. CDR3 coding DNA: TGCAGTGCCCGAGGACAGGGCTACACCGGGGAGCTGTTTTTT.

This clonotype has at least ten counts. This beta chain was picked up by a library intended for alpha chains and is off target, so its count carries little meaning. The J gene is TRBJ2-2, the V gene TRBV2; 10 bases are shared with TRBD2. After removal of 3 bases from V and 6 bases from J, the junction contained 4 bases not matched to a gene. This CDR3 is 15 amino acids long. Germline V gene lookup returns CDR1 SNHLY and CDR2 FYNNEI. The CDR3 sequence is CASSDPSGGSGELFF. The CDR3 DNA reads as TGTGCCAGCAGTGACCCTAGCGGGGGCTCCGGGGAGCTGTTTTTT.

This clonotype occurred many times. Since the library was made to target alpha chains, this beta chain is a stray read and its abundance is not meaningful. This chain's CDR3 is CASSLGTNQPQHF. The CDR3 DNA reads TGTGCCAGCAGTTTGGGCACTAATCAGCCCCAGCATTTT. J is TRBJ1-5 and V is TRBV12-3 or TRBV12-4; no definite D call. CDR3 length equals 13 residues. The V gene lost 3 bases and the J gene lost 4 bases, with 7 bases spanning the gap.

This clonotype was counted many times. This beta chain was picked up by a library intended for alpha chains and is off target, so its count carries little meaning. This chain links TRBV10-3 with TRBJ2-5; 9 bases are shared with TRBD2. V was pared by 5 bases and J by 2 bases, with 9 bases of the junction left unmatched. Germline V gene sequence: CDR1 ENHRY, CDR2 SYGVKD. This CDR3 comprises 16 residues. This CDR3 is CAISTSLAGNQETQYF. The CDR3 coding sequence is TGTGCCATCAGTACCTCGCTAGCGGGGAATCAAGAGACCCAGTACTTC.

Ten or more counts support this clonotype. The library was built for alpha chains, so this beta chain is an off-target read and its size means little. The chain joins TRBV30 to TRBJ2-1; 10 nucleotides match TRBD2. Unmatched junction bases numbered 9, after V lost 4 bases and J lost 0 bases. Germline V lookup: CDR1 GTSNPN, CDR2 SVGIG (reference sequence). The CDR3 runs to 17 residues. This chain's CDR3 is CAWKASGGLSSYNEQFF. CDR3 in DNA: TGTGCCTGGAAGGCTAGCGGGGGCCTAAGCTCCTACAATGAGCAGTTCTTC. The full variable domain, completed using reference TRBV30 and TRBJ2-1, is SQTIHQWPATLVQPVGSPLSLECTVEGTSNPNLYWYRQAAGRGLQLLFYSVGIGQISSEVPQNLSASRPQDRQFILSSKKLLLSDSGFYLCAWKASGGLSSYNEQFFGPGTRLTVL.

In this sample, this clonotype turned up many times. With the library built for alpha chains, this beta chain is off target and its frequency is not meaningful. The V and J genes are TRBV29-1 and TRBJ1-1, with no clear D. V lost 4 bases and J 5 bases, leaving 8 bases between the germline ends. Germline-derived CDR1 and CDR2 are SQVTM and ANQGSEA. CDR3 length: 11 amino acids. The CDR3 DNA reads TGCAGCGTTGTGTCCCTTACTGAAGCTTTCTTT. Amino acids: CSVVSLTEAFF.

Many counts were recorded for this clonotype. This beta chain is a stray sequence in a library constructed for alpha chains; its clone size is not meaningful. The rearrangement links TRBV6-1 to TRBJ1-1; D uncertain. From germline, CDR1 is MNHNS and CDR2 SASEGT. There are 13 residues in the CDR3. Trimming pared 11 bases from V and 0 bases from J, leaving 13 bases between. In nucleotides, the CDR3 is TGTGCCGCCCAAAGACGGATGAACACTGAAGCTTTCTTT. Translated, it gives CAAQRRMNTEAFF.

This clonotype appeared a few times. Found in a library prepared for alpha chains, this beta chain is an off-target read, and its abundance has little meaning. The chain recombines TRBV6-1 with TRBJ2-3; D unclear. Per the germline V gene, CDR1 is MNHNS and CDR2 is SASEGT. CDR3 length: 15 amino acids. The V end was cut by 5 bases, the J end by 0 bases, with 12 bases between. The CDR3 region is CASSISKWSTDTQYF. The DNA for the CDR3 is TGTGCCAGCAGTATCTCAAAATGGAGCACAGATACGCAGTATTTT.

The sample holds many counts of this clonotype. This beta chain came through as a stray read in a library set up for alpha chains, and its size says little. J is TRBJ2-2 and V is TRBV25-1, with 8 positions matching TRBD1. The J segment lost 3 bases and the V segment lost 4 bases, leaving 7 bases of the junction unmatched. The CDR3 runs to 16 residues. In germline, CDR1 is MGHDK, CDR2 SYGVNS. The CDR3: CASSGLDRGDTGELFF. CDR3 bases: TGTGCCAGCAGTGGGCTCGACAGGGGAGACACCGGGGAGCTGTTTTTT.

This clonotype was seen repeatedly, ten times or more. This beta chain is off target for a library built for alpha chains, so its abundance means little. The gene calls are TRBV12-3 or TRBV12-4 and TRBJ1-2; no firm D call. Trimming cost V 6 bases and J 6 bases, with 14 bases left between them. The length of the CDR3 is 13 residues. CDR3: CASRELRTDGYTF. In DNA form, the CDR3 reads TGTGCCAGCAGAGAATTACGCACGGATGGCTACACCTTC.

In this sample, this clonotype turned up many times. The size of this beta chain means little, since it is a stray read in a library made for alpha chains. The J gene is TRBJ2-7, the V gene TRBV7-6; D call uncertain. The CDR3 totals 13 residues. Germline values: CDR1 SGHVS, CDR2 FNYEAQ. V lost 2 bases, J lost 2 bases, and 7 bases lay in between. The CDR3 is CASSLSGAYEQYF. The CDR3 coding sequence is TGTGCCAGCAGCTTATCGGGCGCCTACGAGCAGTACTTC.

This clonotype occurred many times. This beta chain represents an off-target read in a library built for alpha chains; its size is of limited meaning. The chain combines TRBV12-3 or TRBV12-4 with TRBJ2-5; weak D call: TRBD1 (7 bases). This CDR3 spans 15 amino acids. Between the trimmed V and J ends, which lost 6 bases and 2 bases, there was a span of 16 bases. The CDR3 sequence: CASSNRGTEQETQYF. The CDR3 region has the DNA TGTGCCAGCAGCAACCGCGGGACAGAACAAGAGACCCAGTACTTC.